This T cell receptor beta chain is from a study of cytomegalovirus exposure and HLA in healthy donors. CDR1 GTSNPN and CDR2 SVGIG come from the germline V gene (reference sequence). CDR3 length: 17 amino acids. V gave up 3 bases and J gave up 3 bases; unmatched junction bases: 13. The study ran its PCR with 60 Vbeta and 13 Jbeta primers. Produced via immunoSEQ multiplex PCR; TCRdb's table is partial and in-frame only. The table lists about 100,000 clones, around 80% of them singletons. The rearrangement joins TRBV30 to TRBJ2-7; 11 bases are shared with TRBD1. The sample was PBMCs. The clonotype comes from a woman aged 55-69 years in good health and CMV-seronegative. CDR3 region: CAWSALTPGQGVYEQYF. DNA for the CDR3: TGTGCCTGGAGCGCCCTAACCCCGGGACAGGGGGTCTACGAGCAGTACTTC.